These 15 T cell receptor beta chains were all obtained from the same sample, sequenced in a study of cytomegalovirus exposure and HLA in healthy donors. The repertoire was sequenced with immunoSEQ multiplex PCR; TCRdb's copy has only in-frame clones and lacks some. Here the sample spans about 160,000 clones, 70% to 90% being singletons. The sample consisted of PBMCs. Receptor source: a young woman in good health and CMV-seronegative.

This clone turned up a few times. V gene TRBV7-8 combines with J gene TRBJ2-7; 10 bases align to TRBD1. V was clipped by 3 bases and J by 7 bases; unmatched bases: 6. The CDR3 length is 14 residues. CDR1 SGHVS and CDR2 FQNEAQ come from the germline V gene. CDR3 residues: CASSFRDRGGEQYF. The DNA of the CDR3 is TGTGCCAGCAGCTTCCGGGACAGGGGCGGGGAGCAGTACTTC. Full variable domain (rest looked up from reference TRBV7-8 and TRBJ2-7): GAGVSQSPRYKVAKRGQDVALRCDPISGHVSLFWYQQALGQGPEFLTYFQNEAQLDKSGLPSDRFFAERPEGSVSTLKIQRTQQEDSAVYLCASSFRDRGGEQYFGPGTRLTVT.

V usage is TRBV12-2 and J usage is TRBJ1-2; TRBD1 is taken as the D call from the table, unchecked against the DNA. TRBV12-2 is deemed a pseudogene. This CDR3 spans 13 amino acids. CDR3 amino acids: CASPLTGNNGYTF. The CDR3 DNA sequence: TGTGCAAGTCCCCTTACAGGAAATAATGGCTACACCTTC.

V and J are TRBV7-9 and TRBJ2-3; TRBD2 agrees at 10 bases. The CDR3 spans 15 residues. Germline loops: CDR1 SEHNR, CDR2 FQNEAQ (reference sequence). V was clipped by 2 bases and J by 1 base; unmatched bases: 0. CDR3 DNA sequence: TGTGCCAGCAGCTTAACTAGCGGGGGCACAGATACGCAGTATTTT. It encodes CASSLTSGGTDTQYF. Variable domain in full (rest from reference TRBV7-9 and TRBJ2-3): DTGVSQNPRHKITKRGQNVTFRCDPISEHNRLYWYRQTLGQGPEFLTYFQNEAQLEKSRLLSDRFSAERPKGSFSTLEIQRTEQGDSAMYLCASSLTSGGTDTQYFGPGTRLTVL.

This clone was detected ten times or more. The J gene is TRBJ1-2, the V gene TRBV4-3, with D possibly TRBD1 on 5 matching bases. Germline V lookup: CDR1 LGHNA, CDR2 YSLEER. The CDR3 contains 17 residues. V shed 0 bases and J shed 1 base, with 15 bases lying between them. For the CDR3, the DNA is TGCGCCAGCAGCCAAGATTTCACAGGAACGAATAACTATGGCTACACCTTC. Its translation: CASSQDFTGTNNYGYTF.

The genes are TRBV18 and TRBJ2-1; a possible D gene is TRBD1 (6 bases). Germline V gene lookup returns CDR1 KGHSH and CDR2 LQKENI. V gave up 4 bases and J gave up 0 bases, with 19 bases separating them. The CDR3 has 18 amino acids. In DNA, the CDR3 is TGTGCCAGCTCACTGGCTATGTCGACAGGCAGCTCCTACAATGAGCAGTTCTTC. This gives the protein CASSLAMSTGSSYNEQFF.

This chain links TRBV5-4 with TRBJ2-3; TRBD2 matches at 8 bases. The CDR3 extends over 17 amino acids. With V trimmed by 1 base and J by 1 base, 8 bases remained unmatched. CDR1 and CDR2 from the germline V gene are SGHNT and YYREEE (reference sequence). CDR3 protein: CASSLLIAGIGTDTQYF. In DNA, the CDR3 is TGTGCCAGCAGCTTGTTGATAGCGGGAATCGGCACAGATACGCAGTATTTT.

The chain has TRBV27 and TRBJ2-7; D is undetermined. This CDR3 spans 11 amino acids. The germline V gene encodes CDR1 MNHEY and CDR2 SMNVEV (reference sequence). Trimming took 6 bases from V and 3 from J, leaving 6 bases between them. CDR3 nucleotides: TGTGCCAGCAGGTCGAGCTACGAGCAGTACTTC. This codes for CASRSSYEQYF.

This chain connects TRBV6-5 to TRBJ1-5; tentatively, D is TRBD1 (5 bases). Germline V gene lookup returns CDR1 MNHEY and CDR2 SVGAGI. The germline V and J ends were trimmed by 2 bases and 4 bases, with 9 bases remaining between them. The CDR3 has 14 residues. In nucleotides, the CDR3 is TGTGCCAGCAGTTACGGGGGGGAGAATCAGCCCCAGCATTTT. It codes for CASSYGGENQPQHF.

V gene TRBV2 combines with J gene TRBJ2-7; 7 bases agree with TRBD1. Per the germline V gene, CDR1 is SNHLY and CDR2 is FYNNEI. The length of the CDR3 is 13 residues. After removal of 8 bases from V and 1 base from J, the junction contained 5 bases not matched to a gene. DNA for the CDR3: TGTGCCAGCGGCCGGGACAGTTCCTACGAGCAGTACTTC. Translation gives CASGRDSSYEQYF.

This chain links TRBV7-9 with TRBJ1-5, with 7 bases lining up with TRBD1. The germline V gene encodes CDR1 SEHNR and CDR2 FQNEAQ (reference sequence). There are 14 residues in the CDR3. The V gene end was trimmed by 4 bases and the J gene end by 7 bases; junction bases not matched to a gene: 7. This CDR3 is CASSSDRVRQPQHF. CDR3 DNA: TGTGCCAGCAGCTCCGACAGGGTACGGCAGCCCCAGCATTTT.

The chain has TRBV15 and TRBJ2-1; D is possibly TRBD2 (5 bases). Germline-derived CDR1 and CDR2 are LNHNV and YYDKDF (reference sequence). CDR3 length equals 14 residues. Deletions cut 8 bases from V and 7 bases from J, with 18 bases between. In nucleotides, the CDR3 is TGTGCCACCCGTGCTGGCGTTACTAGGAATGAGCAGTTCTTC. Translating it yields CATRAGVTRNEQFF.

The rearrangement links TRBV19 to TRBJ2-5; 14 bases are a match to TRBD2. This CDR3 comprises 15 residues. The germline gives CDR1 LNHDA, CDR2 SQIVND (reference sequence). V trimming: 5 bases; J trimming: 7 bases; junction bases outside the gene matches: 6. The CDR3 coding sequence is TGTGCCAGTAGTCCAGGGACTAGCGGGAGAGGGACCCAGTACTTC. This gives the protein CASSPGTSGRGTQYF.

The rearrangement uses TRBV2 and TRBJ2-6; D uncertain. This CDR3 region has 16 residues. CDR1 SNHLY and CDR2 FYNNEI come from the germline V gene. V lost 4 bases, J lost 0 bases, and 10 bases lay in between. Here the CDR3 DNA reads TGTGCCAGCAGTGGCGGCTATAACTCTGGGGCCAACGTCCTGACTTTC. As protein: CASSGGYNSGANVLTF.

The chain joins TRBV4-3 to TRBJ2-3, with D maybe TRBD2 (5 bases). Germline CDR1 reads LGHNA; CDR2 reads YSLEER. V gave up 0 bases and J gave up 0 bases, with 10 bases separating them. The CDR3 loop spans 16 amino acids. The CDR3 loop is CASSQDGGSSTDTQYF. DNA for the CDR3: TGCGCCAGCAGCCAAGACGGCGGGTCTAGCACAGATACGCAGTATTTT.

This clone was detected a few times. The V gene is TRBV6-5, the J gene TRBJ1-5; 8 bases align to TRBD1. Germline CDR1 reads MNHEY; CDR2 reads SVGAGI. With 6 bases clipped from V and 6 bases from J, the junction kept 7 bases outside the gene matches. The CDR3 sequence is 14 residues long. In nucleotides, the CDR3 is TGTGCCAGCAGGTTACAGGGGGATAGTCAGCCCCAGCATTTT. It codes for CASRLQGDSQPQHF.